This T cell receptor beta chain was captured by sequencing in a study of blood T cell repertoires in COVID-19. TCRdb's table, derived via immunoSEQ multiplex PCR, lists solely in-frame clones and lacks some. The table has 56,000 or so clones, nearly 90% seen once. This receptor was obtained from an older woman with COVID-19, enrolled during active disease. Sequences were obtained from peripheral blood.

The CDR3 protein is CASSSLAANTGELFF. CDR3 sequence (DNA): TGCGCCAGCAGCTCTCTAGCGGCGAACACCGGGGAGCTGTTTTTT. This chain uses TRBV4-1 with TRBJ2-2; 7 bases align to TRBD2. The V segment lost 5 bases and the J segment 0 bases; nucleotides outside the gene matches: 3. This CDR3 spans 15 amino acids. The germline V gene encodes CDR1 MGHRA and CDR2 YSYEKL.